A single sample gave rise to the 21 T cell receptor beta chains below, sequenced in a study of early stage breast cancer tumors. The method was immunoSEQ multiplex PCR; TCRdb's version includes in-frame clones alone and lacks a portion of them. Among approximately 33,000 clones listed, roughly four fifths were seen once. Sample: blood. Receptor source: a person aged 40 to 49 with breast cancer.

The J gene is TRBJ2-1, the V gene TRBV4-1, with no clear D. The V and J ends lost 5 bases and 6 bases respectively, with 17 bases between them. The CDR3 runs 15 residues. Germline assignment: CDR1 MGHRA and CDR2 YSYEKL. CDR3 region: CASSSRFVVPNEQFF. The CDR3 region has the DNA TGCGCCAGCAGCTCCCGATTCGTGGTGCCCAATGAGCAGTTCTTC.

The chain is built from TRBV7-9 and TRBJ2-1, with D perhaps matching TRBD2 (6 bases). The CDR3 loop spans 17 amino acids. Germline V gene lookup returns CDR1 SEHNR and CDR2 FQNEAQ (reference sequence). V shed 2 bases and J shed 10 bases, with 24 bases lying between them. The CDR3 sequence is CASSLPGRLAPFVEQFF. CDR3 DNA sequence: TGTGCCAGCAGCTTACCAGGGAGGCTAGCCCCATTTGTCGAGCAGTTCTTC.

J is TRBJ2-5 and V is TRBV7-2; 12 bases agree with TRBD2. Germline V gene sequence: CDR1 SGHTA, CDR2 FQGNSA. V dropped 0 bases and J dropped 5; count of bases not matched to a gene: 4. There are 16 residues in the CDR3. CDR3 in amino acids: CASSLALAGGTETQYF. The CDR3 DNA reads as TGTGCCAGCAGCTTAGCACTAGCGGGAGGAACCGAGACCCAGTACTTC.

The DNA for the CDR3 is TGTGCTAGTGGTTTGATCTCGGCCGCCGGGGAGCTGTTTTTT. Its translation is CASGLISAAGELFF. V gene TRBV12-5 combines with J gene TRBJ2-2; no clear D gene. Germline-derived CDR1 and CDR2 are LGHNT and FRNRAP. Trimming stripped 2 bases from V and 6 bases from J, with 10 bases between. The CDR3 is made up of 14 amino acids.

The chain employs TRBV15 and TRBJ1-4; 7 bases map to TRBD1. The ends lost 2 bases at V and 3 bases at J; junction bases unmatched: 15. Germline V gene data show CDR1 as LNHNV and CDR2 as YYDKDF (reference sequence). The CDR3 has 19 amino acids. CDR3 in amino acids: CATSRSRTGPDISNEKLFF. In DNA form, the CDR3 reads TGTGCCACCAGCAGATCTCGGACAGGCCCAGACATATCTAATGAAAAACTGTTTTTT.

This clone came up a few times. This chain joins TRBV7-9 and TRBJ2-7; D may match TRBD1 or TRBD2 (6 bases each). The CDR3 runs 15 residues. V lost 3 bases, J lost 3 bases, and 15 bases lay in between. Per the germline V gene, CDR1 is SEHNR and CDR2 is FQNEAQ (reference sequence). CDR3 coding DNA: TGTGCCAGCAGCTTCCTGGGTAGGGGGGTCTACGAGCAGTACTTC. Translating it yields CASSFLGRGVYEQYF.

V is TRBV6-6 and J is TRBJ2-6, with 7 positions matching TRBD1. Germline CDR1 and CDR2: MNHNY and SVGAGI (reference sequence). The ends lost 4 bases at V and 9 bases at J; junction bases unmatched: 6. This CDR3 comprises 14 residues. Here the CDR3 DNA reads TGTGCCAGCAGTTCTCTAGGGGGCTTCAACGTCCTGACTTTC. It encodes CASSSLGGFNVLTF.

This clone was seen only a few times. This chain uses TRBV5-1 with TRBJ1-3; the D gene is possibly TRBD1 (5 bases). Trimming cost V 5 bases and J 1 base, with 10 bases left between them. The CDR3 spans 14 residues. Germline lookup yields CDR1 SGHRS and CDR2 YFSETQ. The CDR3 bases are TGCGCCAGCAGTTCGGGGGGATCTGGAAACACCATATATTTT. Translated, it gives CASSSGGSGNTIYF.

This chain links TRBV5-6 with TRBJ1-1, with D possibly matching TRBD1 (5 bases). V was cut by 2 bases and J by 3 bases, with 11 bases left in between. Germline V gene data show CDR1 as SGHDT and CDR2 as YYEEEE. The length of the CDR3 is 14 residues. CDR3 in amino acids: CASSFAGRDTEAFF. DNA for the CDR3: TGTGCCAGCAGCTTTGCAGGGAGGGACACTGAAGCTTTCTTT.

The J gene is TRBJ1-5, the V gene TRBV19; D remains unclear. The CDR3 runs to 16 residues. CDR1 is LNHDA and CDR2 is SQIVND in the germline V gene (reference sequence). The ends were cut back, 0 bases at V and 7 bases at J, with 16 bases in the middle. The CDR3 nucleotides read TGTGCCAGTAGTATAGATCTGGAACAGATTCGGCAGCCCCAGCATTTT. This codes for CASSIDLEQIRQPQHF.

The chain has TRBV6-5 and TRBJ2-1, with 8 bases lining up with TRBD1. Germline values: CDR1 MNHEY, CDR2 SVGAGI. This CDR3 spans 15 amino acids. After removal of 5 bases from V and 9 bases from J, the junction contained 12 bases not matched to a gene. The CDR3 region has the DNA TGTGCCAGCAGTGTGGCGGGGTTTACAGGGGGTGAGCAGTTCTTC. Translation gives CASSVAGFTGGEQFF.

J is TRBJ2-7 and V is TRBV5-1, with 7 bases aligning to TRBD1. The CDR3 sequence is 15 residues long. J was trimmed by 3 bases and V by 0 bases; bases with no gene match: 6. Germline V lookup: CDR1 SGHRS, CDR2 YFSETQ. The CDR3 sequence is CASSLEQGVSYEQYF. CDR3 DNA sequence: TGCGCCAGCAGCTTGGAGCAGGGGGTTAGCTACGAGCAGTACTTC.

V usage is TRBV11-3 and J usage is TRBJ2-1, with TRBD2 matching 7 bases. The CDR3 has 17 amino acids. V was pared by 1 base and J by 7 bases, with 13 bases of the junction left unmatched. Looked up from germline, CDR1 is SGHNT and CDR2 is YENEEA. The CDR3 DNA reads as TGTGCCAGCAGCTTAGGGGCTGACTCCGCGGGAGTGAATGAGCAGTTCTTC. Amino acid sequence: CASSLGADSAGVNEQFF. The full variable domain, its missing parts supplied by reference TRBV11-3 and TRBJ2-1, is EAGVVQSPRYKIIEKKQPVAFWCNPISGHNTLYWYLQNLGQGPELLIRYENEEAVDDSQLPKDRFSAERLKGVDSTLKIQPAELGDSAVYLCASSLGADSAGVNEQFFGPGTRLTVL.

The J gene is TRBJ2-7, the V gene TRBV27, with a tentative D call TRBD2 (6 bases). The CDR3 runs 15 residues. Germline V gene lookup returns CDR1 MNHEY and CDR2 SMNVEV (reference sequence). Trimming shortened V by 3 bases and J by 0 bases, and 12 bases separated the two germline ends. The CDR3 DNA follows: TGTGCCAGCAGTTTTTTGGGGAGGAACTCCTACGAGCAGTACTTC. This codes for CASSFLGRNSYEQYF.

The chain has TRBV11-2 and TRBJ2-7, with D uncertain. The CDR3 runs 13 residues. With 5 bases removed from V and 4 bases from J, the gap between germline ends came to 12 bases. Germline values: CDR1 SGHAT, CDR2 FQNNGV. In DNA form, the CDR3 reads TGTGCCAGCAGCGCACCTCGACTTTACGAGCAGTACTTC. It codes for CASSAPRLYEQYF.

The chain combines TRBV10-3 with TRBJ2-3; D uncertain. Per germline, CDR1 ENHRY and CDR2 SYGVKD. The germline V and J ends were trimmed by 3 bases and 0 bases, with 1 base remaining between them. CDR3 size: 12 residues. DNA of the CDR3: TGTGCCATCAGTGAAAGCACAGATACGCAGTATTTT. It yields the protein CAISESTDTQYF.

The gene calls are TRBV7-9 and TRBJ2-1; TRBD2 aligns across 7 bases. This CDR3 has 14 amino acids. V was clipped by 0 bases and J by 7 bases; unmatched bases: 3. Germline values: CDR1 SEHNR, CDR2 FQNEAQ (reference sequence). This CDR3 reads CASSLAGRFNEQFF. CDR3 DNA: TGTGCCAGCAGCTTAGCCGGGAGGTTTAATGAGCAGTTCTTC.

The V and J genes are TRBV7-8 and TRBJ2-3; 8 positions match TRBD2. Germline CDR1 SGHVS, CDR2 FQNEAQ. This CDR3 region has 15 residues. The V and J ends lost 6 bases and 2 bases, in that order; junction bases with no gene match: 7. The chain's CDR3 is CASRKLAGSTDTQYF. The CDR3 DNA follows: TGTGCCAGCAGAAAGTTAGCGGGGTCCACAGATACGCAGTATTTT.

The sample holds a few counts of this clone. The chain joins TRBV27 to TRBJ2-3; TRBD2 matches at 8 bases. After removal of 2 bases from V and 8 bases from J, the junction contained 3 bases not matched to a gene. Germline CDR1 reads MNHEY; CDR2 reads SMNVEV (reference sequence). CDR3 length equals 13 residues. The CDR3 here is CASSLTLAATQYF. CDR3 coding DNA: TGTGCCAGCAGTTTAACACTAGCGGCTACGCAGTATTTT.

The CDR3 DNA is TGCAGCGCAACAGAGCCGGGTGGCTACACCTTC. This sequence encodes CSATEPGGYTF. The V and J genes are TRBV29-1 and TRBJ1-2; D uncertain. The V gene's germline CDR1 is SQVTM and CDR2 ANQGSEA. The CDR3 covers 11 residues. V was trimmed by 7 bases and J by 7 bases, leaving 13 bases between them.

The rearrangement joins TRBV5-4 to TRBJ2-3; no clear D gene. Per the germline V gene, CDR1 is SGHNT and CDR2 is YYREEE (reference sequence). The length of the CDR3 is 14 residues. The V gene lost 3 bases and the J gene lost 0 bases, with 8 bases spanning the gap. CDR3 nucleotides: TGTGCCAGCAGCTCTCAGAGTAGCACAGATACGCAGTATTTT. Encoded protein: CASSSQSSTDTQYF.